The 27 T cell receptor beta chains below come from one sample, sequenced in a study of siplizumab effects on memory and regulatory T cells. Profiling relied on immunoSEQ multiplex PCR, and the TCRdb table lists in-frame clones only, not all of them. This table has about 100,000 clones, about 93% appearing once. Source material: non-Treg CD4+ T cells sorted from blood. Receptors were obtained from a human donor in good health.

The chain couples TRBV11-3 to TRBJ1-5; TRBD1 might be the D (5 bases). CDR1 SGHNT and CDR2 YENEEA come from the germline V gene. This CDR3 spans 19 amino acids. Trimming stripped 1 base from V and 9 bases from J, with 28 bases between. The CDR3, as DNA: TGTGCCAGCAGCTTAGTGTGTCGGAAAAGGGTTCCCCGGAGGGGGCCCCAGCATTTT. It translates to CASSLVCRKRVPRRGPQHF. The complete variable domain, with remaining parts taken from reference TRBV11-3 and TRBJ1-5, reads EAGVVQSPRYKIIEKKQPVAFWCNPISGHNTLYWYLQNLGQGPELLIRYENEEAVDDSQLPKDRFSAERLKGVDSTLKIQPAELGDSAVYLCASSLVCRKRVPRRGPQHFGDGTRLSIL.

The chain combines TRBV4-1 with TRBJ1-5; a possible D gene is TRBD1 (5 bases). Germline V CDR1 and CDR2: MGHRA, YSYEKL. The CDR3 has 16 amino acids. The V gene lost 1 base and the J gene lost 3 bases, with 13 bases spanning the gap. CDR3 DNA: TGCGCCAGCAGCCAAGTCCTACGGACACCCAATCAGCCCCAGCATTTT. This sequence encodes CASSQVLRTPNQPQHF.

The chain carries TRBV14 and TRBJ2-2, with D hard to call. The V gene's germline CDR1 is SGHDN and CDR2 FVKESK. Trimming left V 0 bases short and J 8 bases short, with 7 bases between. This CDR3 region has 13 residues. CDR3: CASSQDRAGELFF. The CDR3 DNA follows: TGTGCCAGCAGCCAAGATAGGGCGGGGGAGCTGTTTTTT.

The V call is TRBV25-1, the J call TRBJ2-3; 8 nucleotides match TRBD2. Germline values: CDR1 MGHDK, CDR2 SYGVNS. There are 16 residues in the CDR3. The V gene end was trimmed by 8 bases and the J gene end by 2 bases; junction bases not matched to a gene: 12. CDR3 residues: CASGSGSGLFTDTQYF. CDR3 DNA sequence: TGTGCCAGCGGAAGCGGGAGCGGGCTTTTCACAGATACGCAGTATTTT.

The V call is TRBV19, the J call TRBJ1-1; weak D call: TRBD1 (5 bases). V was shortened by 4 bases and J by 4 bases, with 22 bases between the two germline ends. The CDR3 contains 17 residues. The germline V gene has CDR1 LNHDA and CDR2 SQIVND (reference sequence). CDR3 region: CASSTPGTGRMSTEAFF. The CDR3 DNA reads as TGTGCCAGTAGTACTCCCGGGACCGGGCGGATGAGCACTGAAGCTTTCTTT.

This clone was observed a single time. The V and J genes are TRBV21-1 and TRBJ2-1. TRBV21-1 is tagged as a pseudogene. The CDR3 extends over 16 amino acids. The CDR3 region has the DNA TGTGCCAGCGGGGAAATCGGGTTAAACCACTACAATGAGCAGTTCTTC. This sequence encodes CASGEIGLNHYNEQFF.

The chain joins TRBV5-1 to TRBJ1-1; weak D call: TRBD1 (6 bases). This CDR3 has 13 amino acids. Trimming took 4 bases from V and 0 from J, leaving 7 bases between them. Germline CDR1 SGHRS, CDR2 YFSETQ. For the CDR3, the DNA is TGCGCCAGCAGCGAGGGGGTGAACACTGAAGCTTTCTTT. It translates to CASSEGVNTEAFF.

V is TRBV5-1 and J is TRBJ2-6; no reliable D call. Looked up from germline, CDR1 is SGHRS and CDR2 is YFSETQ. CDR3 length: 15 amino acids. V lost 1 base to trimming and J lost 0 bases, with 5 bases between them. The CDR3 loop is CASSLIDSGANVLTF. CDR3 bases: TGCGCCAGCAGCTTGATAGACTCTGGGGCCAACGTCCTGACTTTC.

The rearrangement uses TRBV5-6 and TRBJ1-1; D is ambiguous. V was shortened by 0 bases and J by 7 bases, with 10 bases between the two germline ends. The germline V gene encodes CDR1 SGHDT and CDR2 YYEEEE. The CDR3 loop spans 13 amino acids. DNA of the CDR3: TGTGCCAGCAGCTTGGGGTTTCGGGGTGAAGCTTTCTTT. Translating gives CASSLGFRGEAFF.

The rearrangement links TRBV21-1 to TRBJ2-3; no DNA check was done on the table's D call, TRBD2. TRBV21-1 is designated a pseudogene. The CDR3 consists of 14 residues. CDR3 sequence reads: CASSKVTRGDTQYF. The CDR3 DNA sequence: TGTGCCAGCAGCAAAGTGACTAGGGGAGATACGCAGTATTTT.

The J gene is TRBJ2-2, the V gene TRBV7-9; D is unresolved. This CDR3 has 14 amino acids. CDR1 and CDR2 (germline): SEHNR, FQNEAQ (reference sequence). Trimming took off 3 bases at V and 6 bases at J, with 11 bases between the two ends. The DNA for the CDR3 is TGTGCCAGCAGCTTGGATATTAGGTCCGGGGAGCTGTTTTTT. This translates into CASSLDIRSGELFF.

J is TRBJ1-1 and V is TRBV11-2; D is undetermined. Germline V gives CDR1 SGHAT, CDR2 FQNNGV. Trimming took 2 bases from V and 14 from J, leaving 18 bases between them. The CDR3 loop spans 13 amino acids. CDR3 residues: CASSLNDIREGFF. In nucleotides, the CDR3 is TGTGCCAGCAGCTTAAATGACATCCGGGAGGGCTTCTTT.

The V call is TRBV6-5, the J call TRBJ1-1, with D tentatively TRBD1 (5 bases). CDR3 length: 13 residues. Trimming removed 6 bases from V and 2 bases from J, with 10 bases in between. Germline assignment: CDR1 MNHEY and CDR2 SVGAGI. CDR3 nucleotides: TGTGCCAGCAGGATTACAGGTAACACTGAAGCTTTCTTT. Residues: CASRITGNTEAFF.

This rearrangement joins TRBV6-7 to TRBJ1-1; TRBD1 is a possible D gene (5 bases). TRBV6-7 is known as an ORF, though its function is uncertain. The CDR3 sequence is 13 residues long. V was trimmed by 10 bases and J by 5 bases, leaving 17 bases between them. In DNA form, the CDR3 reads TGTGCCAACACATCCAGGGTTGGAACTGAAGCTTTCTTT. Protein: CANTSRVGTEAFF.

This CDR3 reads CATTAGTAFYGYTF. The CDR3 DNA follows: TGTGCCACCACAGCCGGGACAGCCTTCTATGGCTACACCTTC. The chain is built from TRBV28 and TRBJ1-2; 7 bases fit TRBD1. This CDR3 comprises 14 residues. Trimming removed 10 bases from V and 4 bases from J; junction bases left unmatched: 12. CDR1 MDHEN and CDR2 SYDVKM come from the germline V gene.

The genes are TRBV10-1 and TRBJ2-3; TRBD2 agrees at 11 bases. The CDR3 totals 13 residues. V dropped 6 bases and J dropped 6; count of bases not matched to a gene: 2. The germline gives CDR1 WNHNN, CDR2 SYGVQD (reference sequence). The CDR3 protein is CASRSSGGDTQYF. CDR3 nucleotides: TGCGCCAGCAGATCTAGCGGGGGGGATACGCAGTATTTT.

The V call is TRBV5-1, the J call TRBJ2-5; D may be TRBD1 (7 bases). V gave up 7 bases and J gave up 5 bases, with 21 bases separating them. This CDR3 spans 15 amino acids. CDR1 SGHRS and CDR2 YFSETQ come from the germline V gene. Here the CDR3 reads CASGPRGANAETQYF. In DNA form, the CDR3 reads TGCGCCAGCGGACCCAGGGGGGCCAATGCTGAGACCCAGTACTTC.

The chain links TRBV11-2 to TRBJ2-5, with D possibly being TRBD2 (6 bases). CDR3 length: 15 amino acids. The germline V gene has CDR1 SGHAT and CDR2 FQNNGV. The V end lost 9 bases, the J end lost 4 bases, and 21 bases lay between the germline ends. The chain's CDR3 is CASVTRESLGETQYF. The CDR3 nucleotides are TGTGCCAGTGTGACACGGGAGTCCCTTGGAGAGACCCAGTACTTC.

This sequence joins TRBV2 and TRBJ2-3; maybe TRBD1 (6 bases). Germline lookup yields CDR1 SNHLY and CDR2 FYNNEI. This CDR3 has 15 residues. Trimming left V 6 bases short and J 3 bases short, with 16 bases between. CDR3 loop: CASRQTGLRTDTQYF. CDR3 DNA: TGTGCCAGCAGGCAGACAGGTCTCCGGACAGATACGCAGTATTTT. Full variable domain (outside the CDR3, taken from reference TRBV2 and TRBJ2-3): EPEVTQTPSHQVTQMGQEVILRCVPISNHLYFYWYRQILGQKVEFLVSFYNNEISEKSEIFDDQFSVERPDGSNFTLKIRSTKLEDSAMYFCASRQTGLRTDTQYFGPGTRLTVL.

This clone has only one observation. The chain links TRBV18 to TRBJ2-1; 9 nucleotides align to TRBD2. CDR1 and CDR2 (germline): KGHSH, LQKENI. The V and J ends lost 1 base and 5 bases, in that order; junction bases with no gene match: 3. This CDR3 spans 15 amino acids. CDR3 protein: CASSPRTSAHNEQFF. The CDR3 nucleotides are TGTGCCAGCTCACCACGGACTAGCGCGCACAATGAGCAGTTCTTC.

The chain carries TRBV27 and TRBJ2-3, with D tentatively TRBD2 (6 bases). V lost 5 bases to trimming and J lost 2 bases, with 17 bases between them. Germline V gene lookup returns CDR1 MNHEY and CDR2 SMNVEV (reference sequence). The CDR3 consists of 16 residues. This CDR3 reads CASSHPGTRSTDTQYF. CDR3 nucleotides: TGTGCCAGCAGTCATCCCGGGACTCGCTCCACAGATACGCAGTATTTT.

The chain recombines TRBV5-8 with TRBJ2-5; D assignment may be TRBD1 or TRBD2 (6 bases each). The germline V gene encodes CDR1 SGHTS and CDR2 YDEGEE. This CDR3 has 16 residues. The V end lost 0 bases, the J end lost 1 base, and 13 bases lay between the germline ends. This CDR3 is CASSLGRDTSQETQYF. The CDR3 DNA reads TGTGCCAGCAGCTTGGGGCGGGACACCTCCCAAGAGACCCAGTACTTC.

The chain carries TRBV28 and TRBJ1-4; 7 nucleotides line up with TRBD1. V lost 4 bases and J lost 5; bases outside the gene matches: 7. The V gene's germline CDR1 is MDHEN and CDR2 SYDVKM. CDR3 length: 15 amino acids. CDR3 sequence (DNA): TGTGCCAGCAGTTCGAGGGACAGAACGAATGAAAAACTGTTTTTT. Translating gives CASSSRDRTNEKLFF.

This chain joins TRBV18 and TRBJ1-4; 7 bases map to TRBD1. This CDR3 has 14 amino acids. The ends lost 4 bases at V and 3 bases at J; junction bases unmatched: 2. Germline CDR1 reads KGHSH; CDR2 reads LQKENI. CDR3 sequence: CASSQGAANEKLFF. The CDR3 region has the DNA TGTGCCAGCTCACAGGGGGCGGCTAATGAAAAACTGTTTTTT.

The V gene is TRBV6-5, the J gene TRBJ1-2, with 7 bases matching TRBD1. This CDR3 is 13 amino acids long. Germline CDR1 reads MNHEY; CDR2 reads SVGAGI. With V trimmed by 6 bases and J by 7 bases, 8 bases remained unmatched. This CDR3 is CASREDRWRGYTF. For the CDR3, the DNA is TGTGCCAGCAGGGAGGACAGGTGGCGTGGCTACACCTTC.

V usage is TRBV2 and J usage is TRBJ2-3; 7 positions agree with TRBD2. The germline V gene has CDR1 SNHLY and CDR2 FYNNEI. Trimming cost V 6 bases and J 0 bases; bases outside gene matches: 3. This CDR3 spans 14 amino acids. The CDR3 loop is CASRRRESTDTQYF. CDR3 in DNA: TGTGCCAGCAGACGGCGGGAGAGCACAGATACGCAGTATTTT.

The chain couples TRBV9 to TRBJ2-5, with no clear D. The CDR3 has 13 residues. The germline V gene has CDR1 SGDLS and CDR2 YYNGEE. Trimming pared 0 bases from V and 7 bases from J, leaving 10 bases between. The CDR3: CASSVAGEGTQYF. DNA of the CDR3: TGTGCCAGCAGCGTAGCAGGAGAAGGGACCCAGTACTTC.